Listed here are 27 T cell receptor beta chains from one sample, sequenced in a study of T cell repertoires in cytomegalovirus infection. Antigens for these TCRs are unknown. TCRdb itself ran the reads through MiXCR, one entry per CDR3 protein. The sample has about 280,000 distinct CDR3 sequences, under 25% seen once. The material was cultured PBMCs, obtained from culture after CMV antigen stimulation. The receptor source for this set is a human donor in good health (CMV status not recorded). Some clones in this sample may be carry-over from other donors' samples.

The CDR3 DNA reads as TGCGCCAGCAGCCAAGATCCGGGCAGGGTCACTGAAGCTTTCTTT. As protein: CASSQDPGRVTEAFF. This chain connects TRBV4-1 to TRBJ1-1; tentative D call: TRBD1 (5 bases). Per the germline V gene, CDR1 is MGHRA and CDR2 is YSYEKL. With 0 bases removed from V and 4 bases from J, the gap between germline ends came to 12 bases. The CDR3 contains 15 residues.

The gene calls are TRBV28 and TRBJ1-6; tentative D call: TRBD1 (6 bases). Germline CDR1 is MDHEN and CDR2 is SYDVKM. The CDR3 length is 15 residues. Trimming took 6 bases from V and 4 from J, leaving 13 bases between them. The DNA for the CDR3 is TGTGCCAGCAGAGAGGACAGTTTTTATAATTCACCCCTCCACTTT. This translates into CASREDSFYNSPLHF. Full variable domain (outside the CDR3, taken from reference TRBV28 and TRBJ1-6): DVKVTQSSRYLVKRTGEKVFLECVQDMDHENMFWYRQDPGLGLRLIYFSYDVKMKEKGDIPEGYSVSREKKERFSLILESASTNQTSMYLCASREDSFYNSPLHFGNGTRLTVT.

Ten or more counts support this clonotype. The CDR3 coding sequence is TGTGCCAGCAGCGTAAAGATGAGGGGTTCAGGTCCCTCCAATGAGCAGTTCTTC. Its translation is CASSVKMRGSGPSNEQFF. This chain links TRBV9 with TRBJ2-1; D may match TRBD1 or TRBD2 (5 bases each). V gave up 1 base and J gave up 6 bases, with 23 bases separating them. Looked up from germline, CDR1 is SGDLS and CDR2 is YYNGEE. This CDR3 has 18 residues. Drawing the rest from reference TRBV9 and TRBJ2-1, the complete variable domain is DSGVTQTPKHLITATGQRVTLRCSPRSGDLSVYWYQQSLDQGLQFLIQYYNGEERAKGNILERFSAQQFPDLHSELNLSSLELGDSALYFCASSVKMRGSGPSNEQFFGPGTRLTVL.

The chain employs TRBV5-5 and TRBJ2-7; TRBD1 is a possible D gene (6 bases). The germline V and J ends were trimmed by 1 base and 2 bases, with 13 bases remaining between them. The germline CDR1 and CDR2 sequences are SGHKS and YYEKEE (reference sequence). The length of the CDR3 is 15 residues. In nucleotides, the CDR3 is TGTGCCAGCAGCTTGTTAGGACAGTCTACCTACGAGCAGTACTTC. It translates to CASSLLGQSTYEQYF.

This clonotype turned up a few times. The V and J genes are TRBV20-1 and TRBJ2-5; 8 nucleotides align to TRBD2. The CDR3 extends over 14 amino acids. Germline V gives CDR1 DFQATT, CDR2 SNEGSKA (reference sequence). J lost 1 base, V lost 3 bases, and 4 bases had no gene match. The CDR3: CSASPLAGQETQYF. CDR3 sequence (DNA): TGCAGTGCTAGTCCCCTAGCGGGCCAAGAGACCCAGTACTTC.

This clonotype occurred a few times. V gene TRBV7-6 combines with J gene TRBJ2-1, with D possibly being TRBD2 (5 bases). The CDR3 is 16 residues long. With 3 bases removed from V and 0 bases from J, the gap between germline ends came to 12 bases. Germline CDR1 SGHVS, CDR2 FNYEAQ. The CDR3 loop is CASSLRVSSSYNEQFF. CDR3 DNA: TGTGCCAGCAGCTTGAGGGTGTCGAGCTCCTACAATGAGCAGTTCTTC.

The gene calls are TRBV19 and TRBJ2-4; 8 nucleotides match TRBD1. This CDR3 has 13 residues. V gave up 4 bases and J gave up 7 bases; unmatched junction bases: 3. CDR1 LNHDA and CDR2 SQIVND come from the germline V gene (reference sequence). The chain's CDR3 is CASSRQGLNIQYF. The CDR3 DNA sequence: TGTGCCAGTAGTAGACAGGGGCTGAACATTCAGTACTTC.

This chain joins TRBV2 and TRBJ2-5; D perhaps matches TRBD1 (5 bases). Trimming shortened V by 0 bases and J by 5 bases, and 13 bases separated the two germline ends. The CDR3 spans 15 residues. Germline assignment: CDR1 SNHLY and CDR2 FYNNEI. The CDR3 DNA is TGTGCCAGCAGTGAAGCGCAGGCAGGGAAGGAGACCCAGTACTTC. Its protein product is CASSEAQAGKETQYF.

There are many counts of this clonotype. This sequence joins TRBV12-3 or TRBV12-4 and TRBJ1-5; D is perhaps TRBD1 (6 bases). V was clipped by 5 bases and J by 5 bases, with 13 bases between them. The CDR3 covers 14 residues. This chain's CDR3 is CASSKGGGYQPQHF. The CDR3 DNA reads as TGTGCCAGCAGTAAAGGGGGAGGGTATCAGCCCCAGCATTTT.

The chain links TRBV28 to TRBJ2-5; no firm D call. V shed 5 bases and J shed 5 bases, with 12 bases lying between them. The CDR3 runs 13 residues. CDR1 is MDHEN and CDR2 is SYDVKM in the germline V gene. CDR3 residues: CASSPTHRETQYF. CDR3 DNA: TGTGCCAGCAGTCCCACCCATCGGGAGACCCAGTACTTC. The full variable domain, in which reference TRBV28 and TRBJ2-5 provide the parts outside the CDR3, is DVKVTQSSRYLVKRTGEKVFLECVQDMDHENMFWYRQDPGLGLRLIYFSYDVKMKEKGDIPEGYSVSREKKERFSLILESASTNQTSMYLCASSPTHRETQYFGPGTRLLVL.

This clonotype occurred many times. The gene calls are TRBV4-1 and TRBJ1-1; 10 nucleotides match TRBD1. V lost 4 bases and J lost 10; bases outside the gene matches: 6. The CDR3 runs 13 residues. Germline V gene data show CDR1 as MGHRA and CDR2 as YSYEKL. The CDR3 region is CASSLGTGAGAFF. CDR3 sequence (DNA): TGCGCCAGCAGCCTGGGGACAGGGGCAGGAGCTTTCTTT.

This clonotype was seen many times. This chain connects TRBV4-1 to TRBJ1-2, with D maybe TRBD1 (5 bases). Trimming shortened V by 1 base and J by 0 bases, and 12 bases separated the two germline ends. There are 16 residues in the CDR3. Germline V gives CDR1 MGHRA, CDR2 YSYEKL. Here the CDR3 reads CASSQVVGGANYGYTF. CDR3 DNA: TGCGCCAGCAGCCAAGTAGTCGGGGGAGCTAACTATGGCTACACCTTC.

This clonotype was counted at least ten times. The chain joins TRBV27 to TRBJ2-5; D might be TRBD2 (6 bases). In germline, CDR1 is MNHEY, CDR2 SMNVEV (reference sequence). The CDR3 is made up of 14 amino acids. The V gene lost 3 bases and the J gene lost 3 bases, with 11 bases spanning the gap. In DNA form, the CDR3 reads TGTGCCAGCAGTTTCTTGGCGGGGAAAGAGACCCAGTACTTC. Its protein is CASSFLAGKETQYF.

In this sample, this clonotype turned up a few times. The chain links TRBV12-3 or TRBV12-4 to TRBJ1-1, with 9 bases lining up with TRBD1. The CDR3 is 16 amino acids. V lost 1 base and J lost 5; bases outside the gene matches: 8. CDR3 amino acids: CASSLVGTGLWTEAFF. CDR3 sequence (DNA): TGTGCCAGCAGTTTAGTGGGGACAGGGTTGTGGACTGAAGCTTTCTTT.

This chain links TRBV6-2 or TRBV6-3 with TRBJ2-7; the D is unclear. The CDR3 consists of 13 residues. Looked up from germline, CDR1 is MNHEY and CDR2 is SVGEGT. V was trimmed by 1 base and J by 2 bases, leaving 6 bases between them. The CDR3 DNA sequence: TGTGCCAGCAGTTACTACAGACCCTACGAGCAGTACTTC. Protein sequence: CASSYYRPYEQYF.

This clonotype came up many times. CDR3 in amino acids: CASSLRVVITSGNRDEQFF. The CDR3 DNA reads TGTGCCAGCAGTTTACGGGTTGTAATAACTAGCGGGAATCGGGATGAGCAGTTCTTC. This chain links TRBV28 with TRBJ2-1; 10 nucleotides agree with TRBD2. The V gene's germline CDR1 is MDHEN and CDR2 SYDVKM. The CDR3 loop spans 19 amino acids. V trimming: 2 bases; J trimming: 8 bases; junction bases outside the gene matches: 18.

Many counts were recorded for this clonotype. The rearrangement links TRBV20-1 to TRBJ2-5; possibly TRBD1 for D (5 bases). The CDR3 contains 14 residues. Germline V gene data show CDR1 as DFQATT and CDR2 as SNEGSKA (reference sequence). V gave up 7 bases and J gave up 2 bases, with 17 bases separating them. The DNA of the CDR3 is TGCAGTGTCTTGCAGGGTAGTGTACAAGAGACCCAGTACTTC. Translated: CSVLQGSVQETQYF.

This chain joins TRBV19 and TRBJ2-1; D perhaps matches TRBD2 (6 bases). The CDR3 consists of 15 residues. Germline loops: CDR1 LNHDA, CDR2 SQIVND (reference sequence). Trimming removed 2 bases at V and 0 bases at J, with 8 bases between. The CDR3 DNA follows: TGTGCCAGTAGTATAACCGGGAGCTCCTACAATGAGCAGTTCTTC. Amino acids: CASSITGSSYNEQFF.

This clonotype was observed many times. This chain links TRBV7-9 with TRBJ1-1; D might be TRBD1 (5 bases). This CDR3 region has 15 residues. Trimming removed 5 bases at V and 4 bases at J, with 17 bases between. Germline CDR1 and CDR2: SEHNR and FQNEAQ (reference sequence). This chain's CDR3 is CASSGQGVGSTEAFF. DNA of the CDR3: TGTGCCAGCAGCGGACAAGGAGTTGGGAGCACTGAAGCTTTCTTT.

This clonotype was observed at least ten times. The chain couples TRBV7-2 to TRBJ2-6; possible D gene TRBD1, 6 bases. This CDR3 spans 16 amino acids. CDR1 is SGHTA, CDR2 FQGNSA, per germline. V shed 5 bases and J shed 0 bases, with 11 bases lying between them. The CDR3 region is CASSTGHLSGANVLTF. DNA of the CDR3: TGTGCCAGCAGCACGGGACACCTCTCTGGGGCCAACGTCCTGACTTTC. The full variable domain, its missing parts supplied by reference TRBV7-2 and TRBJ2-6, is GAGVSQSPSNKVTEKGKDVELRCDPISGHTALYWYRQSLGQGLEFLIYFQGNSAPDKSGLPSDRFSAERTGGSVSTLTIQRTQQEDSAVYLCASSTGHLSGANVLTFGAGSRLTVL.

The rearrangement links TRBV27 to TRBJ2-2; TRBD1 agrees at 9 bases. The CDR3 runs to 16 residues. Germline CDR1 and CDR2: MNHEY and SMNVEV (reference sequence). V dropped 4 bases and J dropped 5; count of bases not matched to a gene: 8. The CDR3 DNA sequence: TGTGCCAGCAGTTCCTGGACAGGGGCAGGAACCGGGGAGCTGTTTTTT. Protein sequence: CASSSWTGAGTGELFF.

This clonotype was counted ten times or more. The chain uses TRBV7-8 and TRBJ2-1, with D possibly TRBD2 on 6 matching bases. There are 18 residues in the CDR3. Germline V gene lookup returns CDR1 SGHVS and CDR2 FQNEAQ. V was pared by 6 bases and J by 1 base, with 22 bases between. The CDR3 here is CASSHSRGGDRSYNEQFF. In nucleotides, the CDR3 is TGTGCCAGCAGTCATTCACGGGGCGGGGATCGTTCCTACAATGAGCAGTTCTTC.

This clonotype was observed once. This chain links TRBV18 with TRBJ2-3; maybe TRBD1 (5 bases). Germline CDR1 and CDR2: KGHSH and LQKENI. The CDR3 spans 15 residues. Trimming left V 0 bases short and J 2 bases short, with 9 bases between. In DNA, the CDR3 is TGTGCCAGCTCACCACCAAACAGGACCACAGATACGCAGTATTTT. Translation: CASSPPNRTTDTQYF.

The V gene is TRBV12-3 or TRBV12-4, the J gene TRBJ2-5, with 14 bases matching TRBD2. Unmatched junction bases numbered 7, after V lost 5 bases and J lost 5 bases. This CDR3 region has 16 residues. CDR3 residues: CASSTGTSGSGETQYF. In nucleotides, the CDR3 is TGTGCCAGCAGTACCGGGACTAGCGGGAGTGGTGAGACCCAGTACTTC.

This clonotype was counted a few times. The V and J genes are TRBV11-2 and TRBJ1-3; 8 bases line up with TRBD1. The CDR3 contains 14 residues. V trimming: 6 bases; J trimming: 5 bases; junction bases outside the gene matches: 6. In germline, CDR1 is SGHAT, CDR2 FQNNGV. CDR3 coding DNA: TGTGCCAGCAGTGTGGACAGGGTTCGAAACACCATATATTTT. This gives the protein CASSVDRVRNTIYF.

This clonotype was picked up many times. V and J are TRBV7-2 and TRBJ1-1; perhaps TRBD1 as D (6 bases). The CDR3 has 16 residues. Germline-derived CDR1 and CDR2 are SGHTA and FQGNSA. V was cut by 5 bases and J by 0 bases, with 16 bases left in between. CDR3 loop: CASSPGAFRLNTEAFF. CDR3 nucleotide sequence: TGTGCCAGCAGCCCGGGGGCTTTCAGACTGAACACTGAAGCTTTCTTT.

The chain is built from TRBV12-3 or TRBV12-4 and TRBJ1-1, with a weak D call TRBD1 (5 bases). V was cut by 7 bases and J by 7 bases, with 10 bases left in between. The CDR3 spans 11 residues. DNA of the CDR3: TGTGCCAGCACCCAGAGGGGTGAAGCTTTCTTT. This sequence encodes CASTQRGEAFF.